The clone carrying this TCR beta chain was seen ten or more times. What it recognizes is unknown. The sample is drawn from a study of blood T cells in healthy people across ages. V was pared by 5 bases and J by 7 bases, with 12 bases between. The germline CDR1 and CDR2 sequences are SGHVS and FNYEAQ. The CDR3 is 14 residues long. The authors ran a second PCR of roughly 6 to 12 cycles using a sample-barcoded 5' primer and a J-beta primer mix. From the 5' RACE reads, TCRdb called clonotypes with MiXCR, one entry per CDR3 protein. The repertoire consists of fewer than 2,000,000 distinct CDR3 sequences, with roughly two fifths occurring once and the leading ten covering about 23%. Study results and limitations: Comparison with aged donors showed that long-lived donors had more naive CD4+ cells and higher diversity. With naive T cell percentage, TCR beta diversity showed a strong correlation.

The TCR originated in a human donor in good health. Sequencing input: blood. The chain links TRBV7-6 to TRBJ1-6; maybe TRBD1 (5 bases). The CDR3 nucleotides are TGTGCCAGCAGCGGCGGGACCTTGAATTCACCCCTCCACTTT. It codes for CASSGGTLNSPLHF.